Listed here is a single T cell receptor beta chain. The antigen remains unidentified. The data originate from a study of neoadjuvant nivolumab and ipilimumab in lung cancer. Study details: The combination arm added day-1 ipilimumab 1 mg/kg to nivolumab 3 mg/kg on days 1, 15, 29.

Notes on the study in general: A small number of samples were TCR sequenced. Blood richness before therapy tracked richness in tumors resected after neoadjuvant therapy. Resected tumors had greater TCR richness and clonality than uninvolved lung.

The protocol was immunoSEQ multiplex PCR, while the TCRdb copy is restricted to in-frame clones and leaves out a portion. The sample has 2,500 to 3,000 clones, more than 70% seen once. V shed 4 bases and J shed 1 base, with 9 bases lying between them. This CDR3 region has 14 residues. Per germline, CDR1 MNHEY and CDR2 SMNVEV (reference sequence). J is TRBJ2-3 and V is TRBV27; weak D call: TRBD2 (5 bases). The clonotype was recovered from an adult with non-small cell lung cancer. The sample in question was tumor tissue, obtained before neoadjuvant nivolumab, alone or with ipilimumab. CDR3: CASSSGRGTDTQYF. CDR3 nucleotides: TGTGCCAGCAGTTCGGGGAGAGGCACAGATACGCAGTATTTT.